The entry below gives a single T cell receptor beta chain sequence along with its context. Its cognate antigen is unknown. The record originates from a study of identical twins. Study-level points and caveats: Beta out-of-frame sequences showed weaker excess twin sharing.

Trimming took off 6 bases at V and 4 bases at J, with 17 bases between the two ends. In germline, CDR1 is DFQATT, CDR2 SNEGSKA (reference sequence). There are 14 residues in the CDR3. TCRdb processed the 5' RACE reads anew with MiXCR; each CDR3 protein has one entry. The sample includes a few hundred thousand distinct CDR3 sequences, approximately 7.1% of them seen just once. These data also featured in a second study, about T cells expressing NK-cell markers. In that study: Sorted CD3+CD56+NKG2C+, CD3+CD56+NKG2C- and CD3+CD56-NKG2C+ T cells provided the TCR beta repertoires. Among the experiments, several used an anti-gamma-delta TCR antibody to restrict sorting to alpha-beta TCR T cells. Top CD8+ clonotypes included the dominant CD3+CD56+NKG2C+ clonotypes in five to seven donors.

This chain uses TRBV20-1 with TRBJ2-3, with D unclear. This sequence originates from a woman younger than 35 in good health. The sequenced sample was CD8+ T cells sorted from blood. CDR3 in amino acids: CSADDPPSPDTQYF. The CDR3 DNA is TGCAGTGCAGATGACCCCCCAAGCCCAGATACGCAGTATTTT.